This TCR beta chain appears in the sequencing data of a study of cytomegalovirus exposure and HLA in healthy donors. Study-wide background: A subsequent analysis reported that the roughly 120 validation repertoires were produced on the same platform that had also been used for the roughly 670 first-cohort repertoires. Study observations and caveats: The authors confirmed in vitro that a few CMV-associated chains were specific for CMV antigens.

Using immunoSEQ multiplex PCR, the repertoire was profiled, and TCRdb retains in-frame clones only, with some absent. Among roughly 130,000 clones listed, around nine tenths were seen once. CDR1 is KGHSH, CDR2 LQKENI, per germline. CDR3 size: 15 residues. V gave up 3 bases and J gave up 4 bases, with 12 bases separating them. As regards this clone: As yet, its antigen is unknown.

The chain couples TRBV18 to TRBJ2-2; possibly TRBD1 for D (6 bases). This receptor was identified in a man between 25 and 39 years old in good health and CMV-seronegative. Sequences were obtained from PBMCs. The CDR3 is CASSPVGTPTGELFF. CDR3 DNA: TGTGCCAGCTCACCCGTCGGGACACCCACCGGGGAGCTGTTTTTT.